This T cell receptor beta chain was identified in a study of circulating and synovial CD4+ cells in juvenile arthritis (TCRdb year 2014). Context from the whole study: TCRbeta CDR3 repertoires of circulating HLA-DR+ CD4 T cells, bulk blood CD4 T cells and synovial CD4 T cells were compared within each patient. Repertoire sequencing was performed with the aim of confirming enrichment of synovial clonotypes in a circulating synovial-like CD4 T cell subset.

To prepare the library, the immunoSEQ multiplex PCR assay was applied. An external provider carried out the TCRbeta CDR3 sequencing as a commercial service. The authors' pipeline ran thus. The analyses used productive nucleotide sequences together with amino acid sequences obtained by in silico translation. Diversity was quantified by Renyi entropy over a range of alpha values, with sample size equalised by taking the median of 200 repeated subsamples. For clustering, the distance between each pair of repertoires was computed as one minus the Chao-modified Jaccard index, which corrected for under-sampling. Frequency-weighted overlap with synovial clonotypes was computed over 200 sample sizes, 200 draws without replacement each, and reported at the smaller sample's size. The table was pulled from immuneACCESS by TCRdb, which kept in-frame rearrangements only. Such tables lose some clones; where checked, under half of the loss comes from unresolved V genes, and the rest has no known cause. The D gene and trimming were derived from the DNA, and the V and J assignments and clone size from that table. In all, the sample holds 3,000 to 4,000 clones, and 81% of those were seen once. The ten largest clonotypes hold 3.4% of the sample.

What the research found in general, with its limitations: Synovial and circulating pathogenic-like lymphocyte repertoires were less diverse than bulk blood CD4 repertoires, and some CPL samples were as oligoclonal as synovium. Because overlap with synovium was found to increase with sequencing depth, the full repertoire overlap was likely underestimated by the measured shared-clonotype fractions. Circulating pathogenic-like lymphocytes clustered together with synovial T cells and shared a substantially larger fraction of CDR3 sequences with synovium than bulk blood did. CPL and bulk blood CD4 samples differed in T cell genome counts by at least an order of magnitude, so sample-size effects were addressed. The difference between circulating pathogenic-like lymphocytes and bulk blood T cells was not detected by traditional Vbeta family usage analysis.

To note about this clone: There is no known antigen for this receptor. Qualities for individual bases were not recorded, and no much larger clone is one base off.

The sequenced samples came from patients who had active juvenile idiopathic arthritis. Cells were sorted immediately after thawing, with dead cells excluded using Live/Dead Fixable Near-IR Stain. The sequence was obtained from a human donor with juvenile idiopathic arthritis. The sample consisted of CD4+ T cells from synovial fluid.

DNA sequence: TGTGCCAGTAGTATAGATCTCGACTATGGCTACACCTTC. It specifies CASSIDLDYGYTF. The rearrangement combines TRBV19 with TRBJ1-2, with no reliable assignment of the D segment. V and J lose 0 bases and 3 bases, and a span of 5 bases separates them. The CDR3, cysteine through phenylalanine, is 13 amino acids long. Of all the DNA, just the CDR3 is kept, 39 bases in frame from base 1. For CDR1 and CDR2, the germline V gene (reference sequence) lists LNHDA and SQIVND.